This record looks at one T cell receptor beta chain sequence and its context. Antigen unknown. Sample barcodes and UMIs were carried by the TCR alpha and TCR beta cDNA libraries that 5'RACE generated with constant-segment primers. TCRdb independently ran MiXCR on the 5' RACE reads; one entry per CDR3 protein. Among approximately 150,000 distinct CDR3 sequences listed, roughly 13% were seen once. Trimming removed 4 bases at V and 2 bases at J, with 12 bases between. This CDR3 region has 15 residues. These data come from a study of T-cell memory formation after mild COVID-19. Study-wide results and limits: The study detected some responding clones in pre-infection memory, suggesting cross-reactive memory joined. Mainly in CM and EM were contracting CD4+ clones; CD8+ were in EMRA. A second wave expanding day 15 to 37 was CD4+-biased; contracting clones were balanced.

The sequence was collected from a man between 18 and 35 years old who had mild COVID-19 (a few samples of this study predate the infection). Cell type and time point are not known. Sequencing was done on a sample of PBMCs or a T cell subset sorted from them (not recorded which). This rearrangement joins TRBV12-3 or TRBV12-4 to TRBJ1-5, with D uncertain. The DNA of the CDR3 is TGTGCCAGCAGTTCACGGTCGACGCGCAATCAGCCCCAGCATTTT. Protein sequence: CASSSRSTRNQPQHF.